In its sample, the clone carrying this T cell receptor (beta chain) was seen many times. The time point here: newly diagnosed GD, antithyroid drugs for less than 3 months. Scientists built the TCR library using RNA that was extracted from PBMCs. The data derive from a study of regulatory T cells in long-lasting Graves disease. Building the TCR beta libraries relied on iRepertoire HTBI primers, and CDR3 regions underwent Arm-PCR. TCRdb passed the multiplex PCR reads through MiXCR, listing each CDR3 protein once. The data contain 400,000 to 500,000 distinct CDR3 sequences, roughly 15% of them singletons. Germline-derived CDR1 and CDR2 are SGHRS and YFSETQ. The CDR3 runs to 16 residues. V was cut by 3 bases and J by 0 bases, with 14 bases left in between. These records were also assigned to another study, of T cells in Graves' hyperthyroidism and ophthalmopathy. From that study: HTBI primers were the set used in a first-round RT-PCR of the TCR CDR3.

J is TRBJ2-3 and V is TRBV5-1, with D perhaps matching TRBD2 (5 bases). This TCR derives from a woman in her thirties or forties with Graves disease. Material: peripheral blood mononuclear cells (PBMCs), obtained at new diagnosis, from a patient treated with antithyroid drugs. CDR3 amino acids: CASSSGLDLSTDTQYF. The DNA for the CDR3 is TGCGCCAGCAGCTCAGGACTCGACCTAAGCACAGATACGCAGTATTTT. Complete variable domain (other parts from reference TRBV5-1 and TRBJ2-3): KAGVTQTPRYLIKTRGQQVTLSCSPISGHRSVSWYQQTPGQGLQFLFEYFSETQRNKGNFPGRFSGRQFSNSRSEMNVSTLELGDSALYLCASSSGLDLSTDTQYFGPGTRLTVL.